One and the same sample provided the 10 T cell receptor beta chains below, sequenced in a study of shared clonotypes between healthy human individuals. CD45RO-negative CD8 cells positively selected for CCR7 made up the naive population, which excluded terminally differentiated effector memory CD45RA+ cells. The table came from immunoSEQ multiplex PCR; TCRdb's copy has only in-frame clones and leaves some out. The table has approximately 840,000 clones, 96% seen once. Sequencing was performed on naive CD8+ T cells sorted from blood. The receptor source for this set is a man aged 25-45 years in good health.

Comments on this clone: Distinct nucleotide sequences in the sample also encode this CDR3. The chain joins TRBV27 to TRBJ1-5, with TRBD1 matching over 8 bases. Germline V gene lookup returns CDR1 MNHEY and CDR2 SMNVEV (reference sequence). V lost 2 bases, J lost 4 bases, and 4 bases stayed unmatched. This CDR3 spans 15 amino acids. The chain's CDR3 is CASSLTGGSNQPQHF. CDR3 DNA sequence: TGTGCCAGCAGTTTAACAGGGGGATCGAATCAGCCCCAGCATTTT.

This chain uses TRBV27 with TRBJ2-7, with D possibly matching TRBD2 (6 bases). Germline-derived CDR1 and CDR2 are MNHEY and SMNVEV (reference sequence). V was pared by 10 bases and J by 9 bases, with 16 bases between. This CDR3 has 11 residues. Here the CDR3 reads CATVGGGRQYF. In DNA form, the CDR3 reads TGTGCCACCGTCGGGGGTGGAAGGCAGTACTTC.

The V call is TRBV12-5, the J call TRBJ2-7; TRBD1 agrees at 7 bases. The CDR3 contains 19 residues. Germline-derived CDR1 and CDR2 are LGHNT and FRNRAP. The trim removed 1 base at V and 1 base at J, leaving 16 bases unmatched. The CDR3 loop reads CASGLEGQPNPRVSYEQYF. DNA for the CDR3: TGTGCTAGTGGTTTGGAGGGACAGCCAAATCCGAGGGTTTCCTACGAGCAGTACTTC.

The V call is TRBV28, the J call TRBJ2-1; D unresolved. The CDR3 runs to 15 residues. Germline values: CDR1 MDHEN, CDR2 SYDVKM. Trimming took off 5 bases at V and 0 bases at J, with 11 bases between the two ends. The CDR3 region is CASSLILSSYNEQFF. The CDR3 DNA follows: TGTGCCAGCAGTCTAATACTCAGCTCCTACAATGAGCAGTTCTTC.

V is TRBV7-9 and J is TRBJ2-3; 11 bases are shared with TRBD2. CDR3 length: 16 amino acids. Per the germline V gene, CDR1 is SEHNR and CDR2 is FQNEAQ (reference sequence). Trimming cost V 5 bases and J 2 bases; bases outside gene matches: 6. CDR3 in amino acids: CASSPTSGSLTDTQYF. CDR3 sequence (DNA): TGTGCCAGCAGCCCAACTAGCGGGAGCCTCACAGATACGCAGTATTTT.

J is TRBJ2-1 and V is TRBV13; weak D call: TRBD2 (7 bases). CDR1 and CDR2 from the germline V gene are PRHDT and FYEKMQ (reference sequence). CDR3 length equals 15 residues. Trimming shortened V by 3 bases and J by 8 bases, and 17 bases separated the two germline ends. CDR3 sequence: CASSFAQGGDYEQFF. The CDR3 bases are TGTGCCAGCAGCTTTGCACAGGGAGGGGATTATGAGCAGTTCTTC.

The chain recombines TRBV10-2 with TRBJ2-2; no clear D gene. The V gene lost 0 bases and the J gene lost 6 bases, with 2 bases spanning the gap. Germline V gives CDR1 WSHSY, CDR2 SAAADI. CDR3 length: 12 amino acids. The CDR3 reads CASSESPGELFF. The CDR3 nucleotides read TGCGCCAGCAGTGAGTCCCCCGGGGAGCTGTTTTTT.

The sample holds one count of this clone. The chain recombines TRBV6-5 with TRBJ2-3; possibly TRBD2 for D (6 bases). Germline CDR1 MNHEY, CDR2 SVGAGI. The CDR3 loop spans 12 amino acids. The germline V and J ends were trimmed by 6 bases and 5 bases, with 9 bases remaining between them. This CDR3 reads CASSRLGDTQYF. The CDR3 nucleotides read TGTGCCAGCAGCCGACTAGGAGATACGCAGTATTTT.

The chain links TRBV29-1 to TRBJ1-2, with 8 bases lining up with TRBD1. The CDR3 covers 15 residues. Trimming cost V 3 bases and J 5 bases; bases outside gene matches: 11. Germline CDR1 is SQVTM and CDR2 is ANQGSEA. CDR3 DNA: TGCAGCGTTGATGACAGGGGCCCGACTGGTTATGGCTACACCTTC. This encodes CSVDDRGPTGYGYTF.

The chain is built from TRBV7-9 and TRBJ2-1; D is possibly TRBD2 (5 bases). The germline V and J ends were trimmed by 1 base and 10 bases, with 8 bases remaining between them. The CDR3 extends over 12 amino acids. Germline CDR1 SEHNR, CDR2 FQNEAQ (reference sequence). CDR3 amino acids: CASSLGQREQFF. Here the CDR3 DNA reads TGTGCCAGCAGCTTAGGCCAGCGGGAGCAGTTCTTC.